Presented here are 32 T cell receptor beta chains from one specimen sequenced in a study of cytomegalovirus exposure and HLA in healthy donors. PCR was performed using 60 Vbeta and 13 Jbeta primers. The protocol was immunoSEQ multiplex PCR, while the TCRdb copy is restricted to in-frame clones and leaves out a portion. The repertoire holds about 38,000 clones, with 66% as singletons. The material sequenced was PBMCs. The receptor source for this set is a middle-aged man in good health and CMV-seropositive.

The chain has TRBV2 and TRBJ1-5, with 7 nucleotides matching TRBD1. CDR1 is SNHLY and CDR2 is FYNNEI in the germline V gene. CDR3 size: 14 residues. After removal of 7 bases from V and 7 bases from J, the junction contained 10 bases not matched to a gene. The CDR3 bases are TGTGCCAGCACCATGAACAGGGGCGGGCAGCCCCAGCATTTT. Translated, it gives CASTMNRGGQPQHF.

The genes are TRBV6-5 and TRBJ2-7; 7 bases align to TRBD1. Germline CDR1 and CDR2: MNHEY and SVGAGI. The CDR3 covers 16 residues. J lost 4 bases, V lost 0 bases, and 9 bases had no gene match. CDR3 residues: CASSYSGTESYYEQYF. In DNA form, the CDR3 reads TGTGCCAGCAGTTACTCGGGGACAGAGAGCTATTACGAGCAGTACTTC.

This sequence joins TRBV5-5 and TRBJ1-2; possible D gene TRBD1, 6 bases. The V gene lost 8 bases and the J gene lost 8 bases, with 19 bases spanning the gap. Germline assignment: CDR1 SGHKS and CDR2 YYEKEE (reference sequence). The CDR3 loop spans 13 amino acids. The CDR3 spells CASSPGHRRGYTF. In DNA form, the CDR3 reads TGTGCCAGTTCTCCGGGACACCGCCGGGGCTACACCTTC.

Regarding this clone: One end of the junction does not line up with germline, which may come from a read error. The V call is TRBV14, the J call TRBJ2-5; D gene uncertain. The V gene's germline CDR1 is SGHDN and CDR2 FVKESK. This CDR3 contains 14 residues. CDR3 in amino acids: CANSQASGAETQYF. CDR3 nucleotides: TGTGCCAACAGCCAAGCCTCCGGAGCGGAGACCCAGTACTTC.

The chain couples TRBV6-1 to TRBJ1-2; no firm D call. Germline-derived CDR1 and CDR2 are MNHNS and SASEGT. V was shortened by 9 bases and J by 2 bases, with 7 bases between the two germline ends. The CDR3 sequence is 11 residues long. The CDR3 region has the DNA TGTGCCAGTTCACGGAACTATGGCTACACCTTC. It yields the protein CASSRNYGYTF.

The rearrangement links TRBV5-1 to TRBJ2-1, with 7 bases identical to TRBD2. Unmatched junction bases numbered 3, after V lost 3 bases and J lost 0 bases. In germline, CDR1 is SGHRS, CDR2 YFSETQ. This CDR3 comprises 15 residues. This CDR3 is CASSSSGDSYNEQFF. The CDR3 DNA follows: TGCGCCAGCAGCTCTAGCGGTGACTCCTACAATGAGCAGTTCTTC.

This clone was detected only once. This chain links TRBV7-2 with TRBJ2-3, with 10 bases that match TRBD2. Germline-derived CDR1 and CDR2 are SGHTA and FQGNSA. There are 16 residues in the CDR3. V was clipped by 5 bases and J by 1 base; unmatched bases: 6. Written as DNA, the CDR3 is TGTGCCAGCAGCCTCACTAGCGGGGTCCGCACAGATACGCAGTATTTT. Translating gives CASSLTSGVRTDTQYF.

This clone was recorded a few times. The CDR3 region has the DNA TGTGCCAGCAGCTTCCGGACTAGCGTTGGCACAGATACGCAGTATTTT. Protein sequence: CASSFRTSVGTDTQYF. The chain has TRBV7-2 and TRBJ2-3; 9 bases match TRBD2. This CDR3 is built from 16 residues. The germline V gene encodes CDR1 SGHTA and CDR2 FQGNSA. V dropped 3 bases and J dropped 1; count of bases not matched to a gene: 5. The whole variable domain, remainder taken from reference TRBV7-2 and TRBJ2-3, is GAGVSQSPSNKVTEKGKDVELRCDPISGHTALYWYRQSLGQGLEFLIYFQGNSAPDKSGLPSDRFSAERTGGSVSTLTIQRTQQEDSAVYLCASSFRTSVGTDTQYFGPGTRLTVL.

The chain recombines TRBV9 with TRBJ1-1; D remains ambiguous. V lost 1 base and J 1 base, leaving 5 bases between the germline ends. The CDR3 spans 13 residues. Germline V gene lookup returns CDR1 SGDLS and CDR2 YYNGEE. The CDR3 sequence is CASSVSWNTEAFF. CDR3 bases: TGTGCCAGCAGCGTATCTTGGAACACTGAAGCTTTCTTT.

V is TRBV18 and J is TRBJ2-5; D possibly corresponds to TRBD1 (5 bases). TRBJ2-7 explains the end of the DNA better; the J call may be wrong. The CDR3 consists of 14 residues. Germline-derived CDR1 and CDR2 are KGHSH and LQKENI. This chain's CDR3 is CASSPDRSLYEQYF. The CDR3 nucleotides read TGTGCCAGCTCACCTGACAGATCGCTCTACGAGCAGTACTTC.

This clone was counted a single time. The chain has TRBV7-2 and TRBJ2-7; 8 bases fit TRBD1. V lost 6 bases and J lost 3; bases outside the gene matches: 4. The CDR3 runs to 13 residues. Per the germline V gene, CDR1 is SGHTA and CDR2 is FQGNSA. DNA of the CDR3: TGTGCCAGCAGTCCCAGGGGGCGCTACGAGCAGTACTTC. It yields the protein CASSPRGRYEQYF.

V is TRBV6-1 and J is TRBJ1-2; 8 nucleotides agree with TRBD1. The V segment lost 7 bases and the J segment 7 bases; nucleotides outside the gene matches: 11. The CDR3 extends over 14 amino acids. Per germline, CDR1 MNHNS and CDR2 SASEGT. In DNA form, the CDR3 reads TGTGCCAGCAAGACTGACAGGGGACCGGGTGGCTACACCTTC. Translating gives CASKTDRGPGGYTF.

V gene TRBV7-2 combines with J gene TRBJ2-7, with 7 bases fitting TRBD1. Germline V gives CDR1 SGHTA, CDR2 FQGNSA. The CDR3 is made up of 14 amino acids. J lost 5 bases, V lost 1 base, and 5 bases had no gene match. Here the CDR3 DNA reads TGTGCCAGCAGCTTAGAAGGGGGCCCTAACGAGCAGTACTTC. This codes for CASSLEGGPNEQYF.

The CDR3 sequence: CASSQLRDRVYGYTF. The CDR3 nucleotides are TGTGCCAGCAGCCAATTACGGGACAGGGTCTATGGCTACACCTTC. The rearrangement joins TRBV2 to TRBJ1-2; 9 positions agree with TRBD1. Germline V gene sequence: CDR1 SNHLY, CDR2 FYNNEI. Trimming cost V 6 bases and J 4 bases; bases outside gene matches: 9. The CDR3 length is 15 residues. Filled out from reference TRBV2 and TRBJ1-2, the complete variable domain reads EPEVTQTPSHQVTQMGQEVILRCVPISNHLYFYWYRQILGQKVEFLVSFYNNEISEKSEIFDDQFSVERPDGSNFTLKIRSTKLEDSAMYFCASSQLRDRVYGYTFGSGTRLTVV.

This clone was detected a few times. The chain couples TRBV7-3 to TRBJ2-1; 7 nucleotides align to TRBD1. The trim removed 5 bases at V and 6 bases at J, leaving 10 bases unmatched. This CDR3 is 15 amino acids long. Germline loops: CDR1 SGHTA, CDR2 FQGTGA. The CDR3, as DNA: TGTGCCAGCAGCCGACTACAGGGGTGGATCAATGAGCAGTTCTTC. As protein: CASSRLQGWINEQFF.

The rearrangement links TRBV6-5 to TRBJ1-1; D unclear. V was shortened by 2 bases and J by 1 base, with 8 bases between the two germline ends. Germline assignment: CDR1 MNHEY and CDR2 SVGAGI. The CDR3 length is 14 residues. The CDR3 here is CASSYTQSNTEAFF. CDR3 bases: TGTGCCAGCAGTTACACCCAGTCGAACACTGAAGCTTTCTTT.

The chain carries TRBV7-2 and TRBJ1-5; D call uncertain. The ends were cut back, 1 base at V and 8 bases at J, with 15 bases in the middle. CDR3 size: 15 residues. Looked up from germline, CDR1 is SGHTA and CDR2 is FQGNSA. For the CDR3, the DNA is TGTGCCAGCAGCTTAGATCCATTTGCTCGGGAGCCCCAGCATTTT. Encoded protein: CASSLDPFAREPQHF. Full variable domain (remainder filled in from reference TRBV7-2 and TRBJ1-5): GAGVSQSPSNKVTEKGKDVELRCDPISGHTALYWYRQSLGQGLEFLIYFQGNSAPDKSGLPSDRFSAERTGGSVSTLTIQRTQQEDSAVYLCASSLDPFAREPQHFGDGTRLSIL.

This rearrangement joins TRBV2 to TRBJ1-6; maybe TRBD1 (6 bases). Germline V CDR1 and CDR2: SNHLY, FYNNEI. This CDR3 is built from 13 residues. Trimming shortened V by 7 bases and J by 7 bases, and 11 bases separated the two germline ends. CDR3 DNA: TGTGCCAGCACCGGACAGTGGAATTCACCCCTCCACTTT. This encodes CASTGQWNSPLHF.

This clone was recorded only once. The rearrangement joins TRBV27 to TRBJ2-7; 7 bases are a match to TRBD1. CDR3 size: 13 residues. J lost 6 bases, V lost 8 bases, and 10 bases had no gene match. Germline V gene data show CDR1 as MNHEY and CDR2 as SMNVEV (reference sequence). The DNA of the CDR3 is TGTGCCAGCCGCAAGGGGGCGACGGGCGAGCAGTACTTC. It encodes CASRKGATGEQYF.

A few counts support this clone. This chain links TRBV6-1 with TRBJ2-7; TRBD2 agrees at 15 bases. The V and J ends lost 4 bases and 3 bases, in that order; junction bases with no gene match: 10. The CDR3 has 18 residues. Germline assignment: CDR1 MNHNS and CDR2 SASEGT. CDR3 in DNA: TGTGCCAGCAGTGGACCGGGGACTAGCGGGGGGACCCACTACGAGCAGTACTTC. Protein product: CASSGPGTSGGTHYEQYF.

J is TRBJ1-3 and V is TRBV27; 8 bases map to TRBD1. Germline-derived CDR1 and CDR2 are MNHEY and SMNVEV (reference sequence). Trimming removed 3 bases from V and 8 bases from J; junction bases left unmatched: 3. The CDR3 is 13 amino acids. CDR3 loop: CASSFQGADTIYF. Here the CDR3 DNA reads TGTGCCAGCAGTTTCCAGGGGGCTGACACCATATATTTT.

V is TRBV7-2 and J is TRBJ1-1; D is unclear. There are 15 residues in the CDR3. V lost 2 bases, J lost 4 bases, and 14 bases lay in between. Looked up from germline, CDR1 is SGHTA and CDR2 is FQGNSA. CDR3 loop: CASSLLARVGTEAFF. CDR3 bases: TGTGCCAGCAGCTTACTTGCGCGCGTTGGCACTGAAGCTTTCTTT.

This clone was seen once. The gene calls are TRBV2 and TRBJ2-7; possible D gene TRBD2, 6 bases. V was pared by 1 base and J by 2 bases, with 15 bases between. Germline V gene data show CDR1 as SNHLY and CDR2 as FYNNEI. The CDR3 totals 16 residues. The CDR3 loop is CASSEGGLGRAYEQYF. The CDR3 nucleotides read TGTGCCAGCAGTGAAGGGGGACTCGGGCGGGCCTACGAGCAGTACTTC.

V usage is TRBV9 and J usage is TRBJ1-6; 8 positions agree with TRBD1. The CDR3 consists of 14 residues. J gave up 7 bases and V 4 bases, and 4 bases lay outside the gene matches. The germline gives CDR1 SGDLS, CDR2 YYNGEE. The CDR3 is CASSSTGGNSPLHF. The CDR3 DNA is TGTGCCAGCAGCTCCACAGGGGGGAATTCACCCCTCCACTTT.

This chain uses TRBV5-6 with TRBJ1-1, with unresolved D. V lost 0 bases and J 1 base, leaving 22 bases between the germline ends. CDR1 and CDR2 (germline): SGHDT, YYEEEE. The CDR3 runs 19 residues. This CDR3 reads CASSLALSHVTGWNTEAFF. The CDR3 bases are TGTGCCAGCAGCTTGGCCCTTTCGCACGTGACGGGTTGGAACACTGAAGCTTTCTTT.

The chain links TRBV7-7 to TRBJ2-5; 10 bases agree with TRBD1. Trimming at V came to 4 bases and at J to 4 bases, leaving 6 bases not matched to a gene. Germline CDR1 and CDR2: SSHAT and FNYEAQ (reference sequence). CDR3 size: 15 residues. The DNA for the CDR3 is TGTGCCAGCAGCTCACCGACAGGGGGCCGAGAGACCCAGTACTTC. It is translated as CASSSPTGGRETQYF. Looking up the rest from reference TRBV7-7 and TRBJ2-5 gives the full variable domain: GAGVSQSPRYKVTKRGQDVTLRCDPISSHATLYWYQQALGQGPEFLTYFNYEAQPDKSGLPSDRFSAERPEGSISTLTIQRTEQRDSAMYRCASSSPTGGRETQYFGPGTRLLVL.

There are a few counts of this clone. The chain employs TRBV6-5 and TRBJ1-3; D might be TRBD1 (5 bases). The V and J ends lost 6 bases and 4 bases respectively, with 16 bases between them. Germline lookup yields CDR1 MNHEY and CDR2 SVGAGI. The CDR3 spans 15 residues. The CDR3 sequence is CASRNSGGAGNTIYF. DNA for the CDR3: TGTGCCAGCAGAAACAGTGGAGGGGCCGGAAACACCATATATTTT.

The CDR3 DNA follows: TGTGCCAGCAGTGAAGCCCACAGTTTGTGGGCTTTCTTT. It yields the protein CASSEAHSLWAFF. J is TRBJ1-1 and V is TRBV6-1, with unresolved D. This CDR3 spans 13 amino acids. Germline lookup yields CDR1 MNHNS and CDR2 SASEGT. V gave up 0 bases and J gave up 11 bases, with 13 bases separating them.

The chain links TRBV4-2 to TRBJ1-1, with TRBD1 matching 10 bases. J lost 3 bases, V lost 4 bases, and 5 bases had no gene match. Germline CDR1 is LGHNA and CDR2 is YNFKEQ. CDR3 length: 15 residues. CDR3 protein: CASSPGQGSDTEAFF. The CDR3 DNA follows: TGTGCCAGCAGCCCGGGACAGGGGTCGGACACTGAAGCTTTCTTT.

J is TRBJ2-5 and V is TRBV29-1; 9 bases align to TRBD2. The length of the CDR3 is 12 residues. After removal of 4 bases from V and 4 bases from J, the junction contained 1 base not matched to a gene. CDR1 and CDR2 from the germline V gene are SQVTM and ANQGSEA. The CDR3 region has the DNA TGCAGCGTTGGACTAGCGGCAGAGACCCAGTACTTC. Translating it yields CSVGLAAETQYF.

The rearrangement uses TRBV5-1 and TRBJ1-2, with 7 bases that match TRBD1. The CDR3 is made up of 14 amino acids. Germline V gene sequence: CDR1 SGHRS, CDR2 YFSETQ. J was trimmed by 8 bases and V by 4 bases; bases with no gene match: 11. Here the CDR3 reads CASSPRDSVPGYTF. CDR3 DNA sequence: TGCGCCAGCAGCCCTCGGGACAGCGTGCCGGGCTACACCTTC.

The chain joins TRBV30 to TRBJ1-5, with D possibly TRBD1 on 6 matching bases. Germline assignment: CDR1 GTSNPN and CDR2 SVGIG (reference sequence). Trimming removed 7 bases at V and 6 bases at J, with 16 bases between. There are 13 residues in the CDR3. CDR3 in DNA: TGTGCCTTCCACGGGGGGCTAGGTCAGCCCCAGCATTTT. It specifies CAFHGGLGQPQHF.